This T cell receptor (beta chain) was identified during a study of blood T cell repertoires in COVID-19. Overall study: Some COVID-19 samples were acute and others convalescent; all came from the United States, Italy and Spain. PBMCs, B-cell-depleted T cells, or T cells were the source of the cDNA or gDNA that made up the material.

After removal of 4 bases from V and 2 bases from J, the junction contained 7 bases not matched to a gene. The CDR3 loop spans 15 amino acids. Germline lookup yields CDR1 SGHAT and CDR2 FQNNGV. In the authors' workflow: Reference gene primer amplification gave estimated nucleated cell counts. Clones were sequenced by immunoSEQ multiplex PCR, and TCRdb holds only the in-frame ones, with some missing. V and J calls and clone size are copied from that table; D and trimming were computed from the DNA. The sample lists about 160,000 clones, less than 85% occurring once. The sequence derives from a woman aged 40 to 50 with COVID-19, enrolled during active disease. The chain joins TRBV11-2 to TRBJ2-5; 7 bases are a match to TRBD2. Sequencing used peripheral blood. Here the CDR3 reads CASSSAPRGQETQYF. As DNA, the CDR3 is TGTGCCAGCAGCTCCGCCCCGCGGGGGCAAGAGACCCAGTACTTC. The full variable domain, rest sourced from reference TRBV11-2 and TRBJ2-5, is EAGVAQSPRYKIIEKRQSVAFWCNPISGHATLYWYQQILGQGPKLLIQFQNNGVVDDSQLPKDRFSAERLKGVDSTLKIQPAKLEDSAVYLCASSSAPRGQETQYFGPGTRLLVL.